Detailed here is one T cell receptor beta chain. What it binds is not known. The data were produced by immunoSEQ multiplex PCR, yet TCRdb's version contains in-frame clones alone and is incomplete. Of 200,000 or so clones detected, approximately 92% appear once; the ten largest clones hold less than 11%. CDR1 KGHSH and CDR2 LQKENI come from the germline V gene. Trimming cost V 5 bases and J 11 bases; bases outside gene matches: 23. This CDR3 spans 17 amino acids. This specimen comes from a study of T cell responses to AZD1222 COVID-19 vaccine. Study observations and caveats: Spike-specific TCR depth and breadth grew after two AZD1222 doses. In a largely white British group with more females than males, clonal diversity was possibly underestimated.

The TCR comes from an adult in good health. The sample in question was peripheral blood, obtained on day 0 of AZD1222 vaccination. The chain combines TRBV18 with TRBJ1-1, with TRBD1 matching 7 bases. Written as DNA, the CDR3 is TGTGCCAGCTCAGCACTAATCACCACCACGGACAGGAAAGGGGCTTTCTTT. It specifies CASSALITTTDRKGAFF.